This T cell receptor (beta chain) appears in the sequencing data of a study of vaccination and CD4 T cells after COVID-19. Oncomine TCR Beta short-read sequencing was applied to DNA from cultured CD4+ T cells. MiXCR was run by TCRdb on the PCR reads, yielding one entry per CDR3 protein. The sample consists of around 13,000 distinct CDR3 sequences, less than 30% of them appearing once. Treatment specified: approximately nine-day PBMC culture with coronavirus spike peptide pools or control peptides (ViraFEST assay). ViraFEST used peptide pools to expand antigen-specific T cells, then sequenced TCRs. The V end was cut by 8 bases, the J end by 3 bases, with 15 bases between. There are 14 residues in the CDR3. Germline CDR1 reads MNHNS; CDR2 reads SASEGT. Worth noting for this clonotype: Its antigen is not identified.

This sequence originates from a human donor who received a COVID-19 vaccine. V is TRBV6-1 and J is TRBJ2-3, with D possibly matching TRBD2 (7 bases). Sequenced here: CD4+ T cells from blood, cultured in vitro, sampled before SARS-CoV-2 vaccination. CDR3 sequence reads: CASGRGRGTDTQYF. The DNA of the CDR3 is TGTGCCAGCGGAAGGGGGAGGGGGACAGATACGCAGTATTTT.